Below, 8 T cell receptor beta chains from the same sample are listed, as sequenced in a study of T cell responses to AZD1222 COVID-19 vaccine. Assay: immunoSEQ multiplex PCR; the TCRdb copy retains only in-frame clones and omits some. Seen here are 70,000 to 95,000 clones, about nine tenths observed once, and the top ten hold less than 9%. Here the sequenced sample was peripheral blood, taken 28 days after the second AZD1222 dose. All receptors derive from an adult who received the AZD1222 COVID-19 vaccine.

V gene TRBV24-1 combines with J gene TRBJ1-1; D is undetermined. The CDR3 runs to 12 residues. Trimming stripped 0 bases from V and 6 bases from J, with 4 bases between. The germline CDR1 and CDR2 sequences are KGHDR and SFDVKD. The DNA of the CDR3 is TGTGCCACCAGTGATTTGTCGTCTGAAGCTTTCTTT. Translation: CATSDLSSEAFF.

CDR3 nucleotides: TGTGCCAGAAGCTTCAGATGCCAGCCCCAGCATTTT. It specifies CARSFRCQPQHF. The rearrangement joins TRBV5-3 to TRBJ1-5, with unresolved D. TRBV5-3 is an open reading frame, and its role is uncertain. The ends were cut back, 2 bases at V and 7 bases at J, with 7 bases in the middle. This CDR3 has 12 amino acids.

The chain is built from TRBV29-1 and TRBJ1-2; tentative D call: TRBD1 (5 bases). CDR1 and CDR2 from the germline V gene are SQVTM and ANQGSEA. The CDR3 spans 15 residues. Between the trimmed V and J ends, which lost 8 bases and 3 bases, there was a span of 22 bases. DNA for the CDR3: TGCAGCACCTACCCGGTAGACCCGGGGGACTATGGCTACACCTTC. It specifies CSTYPVDPGDYGYTF.

The chain is built from TRBV6-6 and TRBJ1-1; D not certain. Per germline, CDR1 MNHNY and CDR2 SVGAGI (reference sequence). Trimming pared 5 bases from V and 8 bases from J, leaving 15 bases between. This CDR3 contains 13 residues. The CDR3 reads CASSLPDRREAFF. For the CDR3, the DNA is TGTGCCAGCAGTCTCCCGGACCGCCGGGAAGCTTTCTTT.

This clone came up a few times. The CDR3: CASSPGTGALEQYF. CDR3 DNA sequence: TGCGCCAGCAGCCCGGGGACAGGGGCCCTCGAGCAGTACTTC. V gene TRBV4-3 combines with J gene TRBJ2-7; 10 bases agree with TRBD1. The CDR3 spans 14 residues. Trimming removed 4 bases from V and 6 bases from J; junction bases left unmatched: 6. CDR1 and CDR2 (germline): LGHNA, YSLEER.

This chain links TRBV2 with TRBJ2-3; 11 nucleotides line up with TRBD1. Germline CDR1 and CDR2: SNHLY and FYNNEI. V was pared by 7 bases and J by 0 bases, with 3 bases of the junction left unmatched. The CDR3 covers 15 residues. CDR3 residues: CASMRTGGSTDTQYF. The CDR3 nucleotides are TGTGCCAGCATGAGGACAGGGGGCAGCACAGATACGCAGTATTTT.

The genes are TRBV19 and TRBJ1-2, with TRBD1 matching 7 bases. The CDR3 is 16 amino acids. V was clipped by 6 bases and J by 5 bases; unmatched bases: 15. CDR1 is LNHDA and CDR2 is SQIVND in the germline V gene (reference sequence). CDR3 DNA sequence: TGTGCCAGTAGGAACCCACGGGACAGTCAACGGTATGGCTACACCTTC. It yields the protein CASRNPRDSQRYGYTF.

The genes are TRBV7-9 and TRBJ2-7; no definite D call. The CDR3 runs to 13 residues. V dropped 8 bases and J dropped 5 bases, with 16 bases sitting between them. The germline CDR1 and CDR2 sequences are SEHNR and FQNEAQ (reference sequence). CDR3 coding DNA: TGTGCCAGCTCATCTAGTTACTTCAACGAGCAGTACTTC. Translation gives CASSSSYFNEQYF.